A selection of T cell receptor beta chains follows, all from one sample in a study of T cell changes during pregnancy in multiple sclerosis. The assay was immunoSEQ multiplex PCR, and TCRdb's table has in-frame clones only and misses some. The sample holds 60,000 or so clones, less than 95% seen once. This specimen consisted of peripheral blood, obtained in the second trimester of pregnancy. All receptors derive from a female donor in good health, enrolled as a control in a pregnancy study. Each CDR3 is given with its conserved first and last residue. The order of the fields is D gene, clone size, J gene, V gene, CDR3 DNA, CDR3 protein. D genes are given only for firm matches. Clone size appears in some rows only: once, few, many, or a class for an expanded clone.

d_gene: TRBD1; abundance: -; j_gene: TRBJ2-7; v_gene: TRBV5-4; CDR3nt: TGTGCCAGCAGCCCACCGGGACAGTCCTACGAGCAGTACTTC; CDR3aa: CASSPPGQSYEQYF
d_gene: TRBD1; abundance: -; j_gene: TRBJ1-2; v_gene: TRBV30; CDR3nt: TGTGCCTGGAGGGGGACAGGGGGGAATACGGGCTACACCTTC; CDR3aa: CAWRGTGGNTGYTF
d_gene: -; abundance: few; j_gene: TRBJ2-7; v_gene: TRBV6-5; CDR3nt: TGTGCCAGCAGTTACTCGGCGGAGGGAGGATACGAGCAGTACTTC; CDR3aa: CASSYSAEGGYEQYF
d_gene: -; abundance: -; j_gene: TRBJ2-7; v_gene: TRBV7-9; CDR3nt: TGTGCCAGCAGCATCGGAGGGGGGGCATCCGAGCAGTACTTC; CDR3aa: CASSIGGGASEQYF
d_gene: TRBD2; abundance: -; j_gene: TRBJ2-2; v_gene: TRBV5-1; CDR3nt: TGCGCCAGCAGCAAGGGACTAGCGGACACCGGGGAGCTGTTTTTT; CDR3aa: CASSKGLADTGELFF
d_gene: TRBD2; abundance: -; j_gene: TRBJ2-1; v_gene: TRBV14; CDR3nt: TGTGCCAGCAGCCAGGAAGGACTAGCGGTATACAATGAGCAGTTCTTC; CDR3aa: CASSQEGLAVYNEQFF
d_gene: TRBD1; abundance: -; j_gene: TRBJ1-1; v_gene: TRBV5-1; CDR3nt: TGCGCCAGCAGCTCGGACAGGGGGCTGAACACTGAAGCTTTCTTT; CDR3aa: CASSSDRGLNTEAFF
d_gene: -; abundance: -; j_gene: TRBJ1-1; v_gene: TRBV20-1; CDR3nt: TGCAGTGCAACAGAGAACACTGAAGCTTTCTTT; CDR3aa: CSATENTEAFF
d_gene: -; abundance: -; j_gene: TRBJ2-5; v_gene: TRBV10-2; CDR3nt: TGCGCCACCGATCCTAGAGGTGGTCGGCAAGAGACCCAGTACTTC; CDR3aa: CATDPRGGRQETQYF
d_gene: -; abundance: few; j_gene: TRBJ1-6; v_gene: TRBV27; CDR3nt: TGTGCCAGCAGTCACCGGACGAGGGTGGATAATTCACCCCTCCACTTT; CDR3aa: CASSHRTRVDNSPLHF
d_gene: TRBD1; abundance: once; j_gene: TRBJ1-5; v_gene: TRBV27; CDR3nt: TGTGCCAGCAGTTTTCGGGCAGGGGGCTGGGACAATCAGCCCCAGCATTTT; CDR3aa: CASSFRAGGWDNQPQHF
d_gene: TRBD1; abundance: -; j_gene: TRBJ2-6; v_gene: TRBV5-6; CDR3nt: TGTGCCAGCAGCCTACAGGGGACTGGGGCCAACGTCCTGACTTTC; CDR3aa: CASSLQGTGANVLTF
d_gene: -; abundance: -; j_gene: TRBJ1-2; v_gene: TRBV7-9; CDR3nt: TGTGCCAGCAATAGGAGGGGTGGCTACACCTTC; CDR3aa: CASNRRGGYTF
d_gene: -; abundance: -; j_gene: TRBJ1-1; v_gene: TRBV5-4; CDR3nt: TGTGCCAGCAGGGGGAGGACGGGGAACACTGAAGCTTTCTTT; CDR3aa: CASRGRTGNTEAFF
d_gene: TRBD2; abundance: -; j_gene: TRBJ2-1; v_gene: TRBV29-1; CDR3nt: TGCAGCGTTGAAAGGACTAGTGGCTACAATGAGCAGTTCTTC; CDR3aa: CSVERTSGYNEQFF
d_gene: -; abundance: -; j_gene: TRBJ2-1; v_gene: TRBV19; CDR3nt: TGTGCCAGCACGGCCCCTAGGGGCGGTAATGAGCAGTTCTTC; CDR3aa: CASTAPRGGNEQFF
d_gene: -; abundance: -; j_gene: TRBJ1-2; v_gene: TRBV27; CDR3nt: TGTGCCAGCAGATCCCAGAACTATGGCTACACCTTC; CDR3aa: CASRSQNYGYTF
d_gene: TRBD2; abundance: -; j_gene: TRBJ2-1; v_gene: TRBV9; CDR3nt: TGTGCCAGCAGCGTAGGCGGGGAGGGCTCCTACAATGAGCAGTTCTTC; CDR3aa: CASSVGGEGSYNEQFF
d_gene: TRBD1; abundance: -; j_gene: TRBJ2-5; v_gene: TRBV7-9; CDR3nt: TGTGCCAGCAGCTTAGAACAGGGGGCGTGGGAGACCCAGTACTTC; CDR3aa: CASSLEQGAWETQYF
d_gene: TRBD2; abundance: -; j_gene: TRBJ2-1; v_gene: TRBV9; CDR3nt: TGTGCCAGCAGCGTAGGACTAGCGGAACACAATGAGCAGTTCTTC; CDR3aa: CASSVGLAEHNEQFF
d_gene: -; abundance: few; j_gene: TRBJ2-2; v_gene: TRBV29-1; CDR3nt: TGCAGCGTTGGGACACTGAACACCGGGGAGCTGTTTTTT; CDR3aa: CSVGTLNTGELFF
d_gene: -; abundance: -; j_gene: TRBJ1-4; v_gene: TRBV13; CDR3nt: TGTGCCAGCAGTCCCAGGGCTATCCCCACGGGTGAAAAACTGTTTTTT; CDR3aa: CASSPRAIPTGEKLFF
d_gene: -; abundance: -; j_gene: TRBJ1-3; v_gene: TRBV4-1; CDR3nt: TGCGCCAGCAACGAATTCACGGGGGGCTCTGGAAACACCATATATTTT; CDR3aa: CASNEFTGGSGNTIYF
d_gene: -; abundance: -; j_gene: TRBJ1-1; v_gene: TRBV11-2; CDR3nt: TGTGCCAGCAGCTTCTCGGGAGCCTCCCTTGGAGCTTTCTTT; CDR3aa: CASSFSGASLGAFF
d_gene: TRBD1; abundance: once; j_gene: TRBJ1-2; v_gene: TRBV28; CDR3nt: TGTGCCAGCAGCATCGGGACAGCAAGTTTCAACTATGGCTACACCTTC; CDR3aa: CASSIGTASFNYGYTF
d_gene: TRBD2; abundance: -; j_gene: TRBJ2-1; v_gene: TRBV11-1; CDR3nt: TGTGCCAGCAGGAAGCGGGGGTCCTACAATGAGCAGTTCTTC; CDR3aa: CASRKRGSYNEQFF
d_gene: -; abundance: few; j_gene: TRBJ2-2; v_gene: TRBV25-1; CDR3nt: TGTGCCAGCAGTGACAGGCCTAACACCGGGGAGCTGTTTTTT; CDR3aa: CASSDRPNTGELFF
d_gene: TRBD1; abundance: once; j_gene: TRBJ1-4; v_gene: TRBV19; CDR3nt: TGTGCCAGTAGTATGACAGGGGCGACTGAAAAACTGTTTTTT; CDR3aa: CASSMTGATEKLFF
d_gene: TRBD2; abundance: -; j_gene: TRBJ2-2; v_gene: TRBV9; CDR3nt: TGTGCCAGCAGCGCGGGACTCGTGGGCGGGGGAACCGGGGAGCTGTTTTTT; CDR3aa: CASSAGLVGGGTGELFF
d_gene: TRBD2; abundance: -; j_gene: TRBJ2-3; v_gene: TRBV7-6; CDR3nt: TGTGCCAGCAGCTTACTAGCGGGGGACACAGATACGCAGTATTTT; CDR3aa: CASSLLAGDTDTQYF
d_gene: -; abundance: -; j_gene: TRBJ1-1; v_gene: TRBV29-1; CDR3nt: TGCAGCGTTGTCCCGACAAATGTTGATTTCTTT; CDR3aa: CSVVPTNVDFF
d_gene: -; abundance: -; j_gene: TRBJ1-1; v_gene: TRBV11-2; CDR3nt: TGTGCCAGCAGCCCGTCCAGGGGAACTGAAGCTTTCTTT; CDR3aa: CASSPSRGTEAFF
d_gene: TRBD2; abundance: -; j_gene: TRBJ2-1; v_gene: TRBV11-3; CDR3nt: TGTGCCAGCAGCATAAGGACCGGGACTAGCTCCTACAATGAGCAGTTCTTC; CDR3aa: CASSIRTGTSSYNEQFF
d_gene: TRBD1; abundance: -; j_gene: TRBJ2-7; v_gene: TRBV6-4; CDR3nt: TGTGCCAGCAGTGCCCTACCGGGACAGGGGGCTCACGAGCAGTACTTC; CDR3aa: CASSALPGQGAHEQYF
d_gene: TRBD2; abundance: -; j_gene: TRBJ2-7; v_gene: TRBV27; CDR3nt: TGTGCCAGCATGGTCGCCGGACTAGCGGAATACTACGAGCAGTACTTC; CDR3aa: CASMVAGLAEYYEQYF
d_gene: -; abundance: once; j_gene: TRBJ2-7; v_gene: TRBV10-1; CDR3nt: TGCGCCAGCAGTGAGTCAACAGGCTACGAGCAGTACTTC; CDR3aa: CASSESTGYEQYF
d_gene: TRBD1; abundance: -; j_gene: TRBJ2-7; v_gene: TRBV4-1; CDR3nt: TGCGCCAGCAGCCAACCACAGACAGGGGCCTACGAGCAGTACTTC; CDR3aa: CASSQPQTGAYEQYF
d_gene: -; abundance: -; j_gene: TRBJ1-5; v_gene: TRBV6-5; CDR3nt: TGTGCCAGCAGTTACAGCGGGGAATGGGGGCCCCAGCATTTT; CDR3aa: CASSYSGEWGPQHF
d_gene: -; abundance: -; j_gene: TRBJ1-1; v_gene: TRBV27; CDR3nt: TGTGCCAGCAGTCCGGGGGGCTACACTGAAGCTTTCTTT; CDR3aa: CASSPGGYTEAFF
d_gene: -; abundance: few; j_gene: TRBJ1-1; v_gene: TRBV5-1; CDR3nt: TGCGCCAGCAGCTTGACGGGGGACACTGAAGCTTTCTTT; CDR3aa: CASSLTGDTEAFF
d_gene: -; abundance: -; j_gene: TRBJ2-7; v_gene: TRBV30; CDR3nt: TGTGCCTGGAGTGTAAACGCTAACTCCTACGAGCAGTACTTC; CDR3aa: CAWSVNANSYEQYF
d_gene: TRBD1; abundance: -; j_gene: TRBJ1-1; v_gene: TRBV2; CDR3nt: TGTGCCAGCAGTCGACAGGGGTCGATGAACACTGAAGCTTTCTTT; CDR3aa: CASSRQGSMNTEAFF
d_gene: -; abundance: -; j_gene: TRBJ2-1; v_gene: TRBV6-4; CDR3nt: TGTGCCAGCAGTGATAGTAGCTTAGAGCGCAATGAGCAGTTCTTC; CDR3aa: CASSDSSLERNEQFF
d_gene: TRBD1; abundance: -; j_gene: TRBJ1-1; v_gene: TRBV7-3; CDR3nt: TGTGCCAGCAGTCCACAACAGGGGAGGACTGAAGCTTTCTTT; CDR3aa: CASSPQQGRTEAFF
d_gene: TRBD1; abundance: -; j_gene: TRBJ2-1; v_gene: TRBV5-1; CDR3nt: TGCGCCAGCAGCGGGTGGGACAGGATTAGCGACAATGAGCAGTTCTTC; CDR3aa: CASSGWDRISDNEQFF
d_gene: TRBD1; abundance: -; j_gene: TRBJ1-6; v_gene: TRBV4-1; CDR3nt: TGCGCCAGCAGCCCTGGGACAGATTTTTATAATTCACCCCTCCACTTT; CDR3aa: CASSPGTDFYNSPLHF
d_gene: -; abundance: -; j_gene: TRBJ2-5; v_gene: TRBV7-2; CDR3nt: TGTGCCAGCAGCTTTATAGGCGGGACCGGGGAGACCCAGTACTTC; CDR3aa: CASSFIGGTGETQYF
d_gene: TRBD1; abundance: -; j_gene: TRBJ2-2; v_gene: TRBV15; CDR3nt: TGTGCCACCAGCAGCCGACAGGGGGGGAACACCGGGGAGCTGTTTTTT; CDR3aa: CATSSRQGGNTGELFF
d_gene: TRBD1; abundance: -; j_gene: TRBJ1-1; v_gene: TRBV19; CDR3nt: TGTGCCAGTAGTGCTTATCCGGGACAGTCGAACACTGAAGCTTTCTTT; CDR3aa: CASSAYPGQSNTEAFF
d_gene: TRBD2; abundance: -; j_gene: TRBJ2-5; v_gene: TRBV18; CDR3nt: TGTGCCAGCTCACGGGGAGGGGAAGAGACCCAGTACTTC; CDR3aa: CASSRGGEETQYF
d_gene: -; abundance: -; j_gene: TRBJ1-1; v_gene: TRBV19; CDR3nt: TGTGCCAGTAGTATACCCCGGACCGAGGGAGCTTTCTTT; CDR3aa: CASSIPRTEGAFF
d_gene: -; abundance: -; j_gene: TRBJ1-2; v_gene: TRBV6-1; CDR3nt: TGTGCCAGCAGTGAAAGGCAGGGGTCTTCTCCTGAAAGCTACACCTTC; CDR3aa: CASSERQGSSPESYTF
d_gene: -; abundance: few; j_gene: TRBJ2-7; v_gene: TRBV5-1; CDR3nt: TGCGCCAGCAGCTTGGCTACAGGCAAATCCTACGAGCAGTACTTC; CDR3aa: CASSLATGKSYEQYF
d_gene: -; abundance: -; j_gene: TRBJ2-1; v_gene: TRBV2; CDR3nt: TGTGCCAGCAAGGGGTCCTACAATGAGCAGTTCTTC; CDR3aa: CASKGSYNEQFF
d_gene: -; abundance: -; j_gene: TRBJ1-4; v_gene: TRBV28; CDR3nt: TGTGCCAGCAGCCCCCCCAACAGGGTTGCTAATGAAAAACTGTTTTTT; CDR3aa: CASSPPNRVANEKLFF
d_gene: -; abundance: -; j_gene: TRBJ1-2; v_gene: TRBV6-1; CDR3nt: TGTGCCAGCAGCGGGGACTACTATGGCTACACCTTC; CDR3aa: CASSGDYYGYTF
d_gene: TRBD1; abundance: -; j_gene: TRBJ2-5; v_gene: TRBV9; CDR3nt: TGTGCCAGCAGCCCGCGACAGGGGCGCGGCCTCCAGGAGACCCAGTACTTC; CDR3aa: CASSPRQGRGLQETQYF
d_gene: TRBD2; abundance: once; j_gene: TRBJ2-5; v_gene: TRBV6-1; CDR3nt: TGTGCCAGCAGTGAACTAGCGGGAGAGGGGGAGACCCAGTACTTC; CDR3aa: CASSELAGEGETQYF